This entry features one TCR beta chain sequence. Antigen unknown. The sample comes from a study of T-cell memory formation after mild COVID-19. Whole-study context: There were largely donor-specific TCR clusters.

Points from the study as a whole: Shrinking CD4+ clones resided mostly in CM and EM, and CD8+ ones in EMRA. Pre-infection memory already had some responding clones, implying cross-reactive memory joined.

Using its own MiXCR run on the 5' RACE reads, TCRdb lists one record per CDR3 protein. The sample yields over 500,000 distinct CDR3 sequences, around 15% seen once. Trimming took 0 bases from V and 4 from J, leaving 15 bases between them. In germline, CDR1 is LGHDT, CDR2 YNNKEL (reference sequence). The length of the CDR3 is 16 residues. The sample comprised PBMCs or a T cell subset sorted from them (not recorded which). The source of this sequence is an adult woman who had mild COVID-19 (a few samples of this study predate the infection). Cell type and time point are not known. The chain is built from TRBV3-1 and TRBJ1-1; D unclear. In DNA form, the CDR3 reads TGTGCCAGCAGCCAAGATGTCGCCGGGTGGGGCACTGAAGCTTTCTTT. This translates into CASSQDVAGWGTEAFF. The variable domain in full, with the rest retrieved from reference TRBV3-1 and TRBJ1-1, is DTAVSQTPKYLVTQMGNDKSIKCEQNLGHDTMYWYKQDSKKFLKIMFSYNNKELIINETVPNRFSPKSPDKAHLNLHINSLELGDSAVYFCASSQDVAGWGTEAFFGQGTRLTVV.